The sequence of this T cell receptor beta chain was determined in a study of post-analysis software for immune sequencing data. The study, taken as a whole, reports: The study found TRBV5-6, TRBV5-1 and TRBV20-1 among about five TRBV segments more frequent in patients than controls. Multiple sclerosis was associated with a significant reduction in normalized Chao1 diversity relative to controls.

In this sample, this clonotype turned up a few times. Its antigen remains unidentified. Unique molecular identifiers tagged the TCR beta cDNA libraries. Each batch of 1 to 10 million T cells produced roughly 500,000 cDNA molecules. TCRdb processed the PCR reads anew with MiXCR; each CDR3 protein has one entry. The data show 350,000 to 450,000 distinct CDR3 sequences, 30% to 45% seen once. With 4 bases clipped from V and 7 bases from J, the junction kept 8 bases outside the gene matches. The CDR3 length is 16 residues. Germline CDR1 reads MGHRA; CDR2 reads YSYEKL. The genes are TRBV4-1 and TRBJ1-6; TRBD1 matches 9 bases. The sequence came from a girl between 5 and 17 years old with multiple sclerosis. Material: blood. CDR3 nucleotide sequence: TGCGCCAGCAGCCCGACCGGGACAGGGATCAATTCACCCCTCCACTTT. Translated, it gives CASSPTGTGINSPLHF.